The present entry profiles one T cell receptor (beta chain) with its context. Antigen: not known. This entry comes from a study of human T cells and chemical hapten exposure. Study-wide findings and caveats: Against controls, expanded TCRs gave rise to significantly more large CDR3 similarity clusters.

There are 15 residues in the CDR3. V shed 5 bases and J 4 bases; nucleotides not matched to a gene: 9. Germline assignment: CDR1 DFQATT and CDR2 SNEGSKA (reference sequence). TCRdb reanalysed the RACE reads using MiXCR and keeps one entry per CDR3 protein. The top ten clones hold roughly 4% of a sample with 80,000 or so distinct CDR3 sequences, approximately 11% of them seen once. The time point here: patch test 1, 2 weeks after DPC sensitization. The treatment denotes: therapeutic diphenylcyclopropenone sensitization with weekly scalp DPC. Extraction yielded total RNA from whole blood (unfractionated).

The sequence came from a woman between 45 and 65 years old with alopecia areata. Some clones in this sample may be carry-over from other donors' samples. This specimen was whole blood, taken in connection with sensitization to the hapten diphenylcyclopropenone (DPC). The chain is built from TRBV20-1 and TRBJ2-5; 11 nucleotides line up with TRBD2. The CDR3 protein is CSAFPLAGGGETQYF. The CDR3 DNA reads TGCAGTGCTTTCCCCCTAGCGGGAGGTGGAGAGACCCAGTACTTC.